Here is one T cell receptor beta chain with its context. Its antigen is unknown. At one end, the junction sequence differs from germline, possibly due to a read error. CDR1 is SEHNR, CDR2 FQNEAQ, per germline (reference sequence). The CDR3 consists of 11 residues. This PCR relied on a set of 60 Vbeta primers and 13 Jbeta primers. Profiling relied on immunoSEQ multiplex PCR, and the TCRdb table lists in-frame clones only, not all of them. The table records approximately 110,000 clones, 70% to 85% of them present only once. This record belongs to a study of cytomegalovirus exposure and HLA in healthy donors. Study-wide points: Rare TCR sequences predominated, though certain public TCRs were found in many donors. Analysis performed later showed TCR beta chains linked to HLA being more clonally expanded than equally common others. Diagnosis of cytomegalovirus status made by the classifier reportedly showed high specificity and sensitivity.

The clonotype comes from a human donor in good health. The sequenced sample was PBMCs. The rearrangement uses TRBV7-9 and TRBJ1-2, with a weak D call TRBD1 (5 bases). CDR3 region: CSSTTGYGYTF. DNA of the CDR3: TGTTCCAGCACTACAGGATATGGCTACACCTTC.